This T cell receptor (beta chain) came from a study of OX40 agonist ivuxolimab in advanced cancers. Broadly, across the study: Ivuxolimab was an agonistic, fully human IgG2 monoclonal antibody directed against OX40 (CD134), a costimulatory receptor. Among the 50 to 55 dose-escalation patients, roughly 20 had hepatocellular carcinoma, about 15 melanoma, 9 renal cell carcinoma and 9 head and neck cancer. In the dose-escalation cohort, about four fifths of patients were male, and the mean age was 60 years with a range of roughly 20 to 85. The monotherapy dose-escalation portion (N ≈ 57 patients) of the phase I ivuxolimab trial is reported in the paper. Peripheral TCRbeta sequencing aimed to test whether ivuxolimab altered TCR sequence diversity and caused clonal T-cell expansion. Intravenous ivuxolimab was administered to patients every 2 weeks at six dose levels: 0.01, 0.1, 0.3, 1.5, 3 and 10 mg/kg. Prior anti-PD-1, anti-PD-L1 or anti-CTLA-4 therapy was permitted, and checkpoint inhibitors had been received by around 39% of dose-escalation patients. Three dose-escalation patients achieved partial responses, one with hepatocellular carcinoma and two with cutaneous melanoma. The investigation overall reported the following: In the 0.1-3.0 mg/kg groups, partial responders were among the patients with the lowest normalized peripheral clonal expansion, particularly in CD8+ T cells. Low levels of normalized T-cell clonal expansion were also seen in some patients who did not respond. After ivuxolimab, CD8+ T cells had more expanded clones than CD4+ T cells on average. At doses from 0.1 to 3.0 mg/kg, clonal expansion was seen in both CD4+ and CD8+ blood T cells between baseline and week 6. Antigen specificity was not determined for the clonally expanded peripheral T cells.

V sheds 0 bases and J sheds 11 bases, leaving 14 bases between their ends. The CDR3 holds 15 amino acids from the cysteine to the phenylalanine. Solely the CDR3 DNA is kept, with 45 bases framed from the first base. CDR1 and CDR2, looked up from the germline V gene, are MNHEY and SVGAGI. Notes on this clone: Its target antigen remains unknown. No base quality information exists; no much larger clone differs at one position.

Genomic DNA was isolated from the sorted cells so that the TCRbeta CDR3 region could be sequenced. TCRbeta CDR3 regions were sequenced using the immunoSEQ Assay. The immuneACCESS repertoire file appears here via TCRdb, limited to in-frame rearrangements. These files lack a portion of the clones; in checked studies, under half of the deficit traces to unresolved V genes, and the cause of the others is not known. The sample yields 45,000 to 60,000 clones; 90% to 95% were counted once. Of the sample, 10% to 15% is held by the ten largest clones. The trial excluded patients who had a history of autoimmune disease or who were on systemic immunosuppression. Peripheral blood for TCR sequencing was collected from all dose cohorts at baseline, on cycle 4 day 1, and on cycle 7 day 1. The samples were taken from a phase I, first-in-human, multicenter, open-label dose-escalation trial of ivuxolimab. Adults with locally advanced or metastatic head and neck squamous cell, hepatocellular, melanoma or renal cell carcinoma were enrolled in the trial. Before TCR sequencing, CD4+ and CD8+ T cells were separately sorted from peripheral blood.

The material was CD4+ or CD8+ T cells sorted from blood, obtained in a trial of the OX40 agonist ivuxolimab. The source of this sequence is an adult with an advanced solid tumor such as melanoma, head and neck, liver or kidney cancer. The chain joins TRBV6-5 to TRBJ1-6; the D gene cannot be resolved reliably. The CDR3 loop reads CASSYSSFTRTPLHF. The nucleotide sequence is TGTGCCAGCAGTTACTCGTCTTTCACGAGGACACCCCTCCACTTT.